This T cell receptor beta chain came from a study of blood T cell repertoires in COVID-19. Sequencing used immunoSEQ multiplex PCR; TCRdb keeps in-frame clones, though not all of them. The repertoire holds 200,000 or so clones, with less than 90% as singletons. CDR1 is MNHEY and CDR2 is SVGAGI in the germline V gene. The CDR3 extends over 14 amino acids. Worth noting for this clone: Relative to the germline gene, one junction end is altered; a read error may explain this.

The sequenced material came from peripheral blood. The V gene is TRBV6-5, the J gene TRBJ2-7; 8 bases agree with TRBD1. The TCR originated in a man aged 65-85 years with acute or convalescent COVID-19. Here the CDR3 reads CASSDSGGFYEQYF. The CDR3 DNA is TGTGCCAGCAGTGACTCAGGGGGCTTCTACGAGCAGTACTTC.